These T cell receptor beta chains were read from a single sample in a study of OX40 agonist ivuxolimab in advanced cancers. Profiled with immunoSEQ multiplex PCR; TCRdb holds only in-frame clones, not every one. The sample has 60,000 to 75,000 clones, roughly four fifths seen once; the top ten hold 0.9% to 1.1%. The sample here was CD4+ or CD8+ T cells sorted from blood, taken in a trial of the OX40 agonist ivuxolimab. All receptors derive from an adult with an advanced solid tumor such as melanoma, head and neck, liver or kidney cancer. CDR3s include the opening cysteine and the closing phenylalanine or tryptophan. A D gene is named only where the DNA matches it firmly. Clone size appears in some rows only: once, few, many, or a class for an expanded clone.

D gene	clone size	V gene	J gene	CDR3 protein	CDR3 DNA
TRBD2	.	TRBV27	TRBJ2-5	CASSLSGGSWETQYF	TGTGCCAGCAGTTTATCGGGGGGGAGCTGGGAGACCCAGTACTTC
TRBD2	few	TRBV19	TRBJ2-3	CASSMAGEGDTQYF	TGTGCCAGTAGTATGGCGGGGGAAGGAGATACGCAGTATTTT
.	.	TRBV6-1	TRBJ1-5	CASNRENNQPQHF	TGTGCCAGCAACAGGGAAAACAATCAGCCCCAGCATTTT
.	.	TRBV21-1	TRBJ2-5	CASSSRHIYRGKTQYF	TGTGCCAGCAGCTCCCGCCACATCTACAGGGGTAAGACCCAGTACTTC
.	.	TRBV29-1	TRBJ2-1	CSVATSTANEQFF	TGCAGCGTGGCTACCTCCACTGCGAATGAGCAGTTCTTC
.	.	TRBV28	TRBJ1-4	CASSRDGATNEKLFF	TGTGCCAGCAGTCGGGACGGTGCAACTAATGAAAAACTGTTTTTT
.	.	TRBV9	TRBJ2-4	CASSVGAKNIQYF	TGTGCCAGCAGCGTAGGAGCCAAAAACATTCAGTACTTC
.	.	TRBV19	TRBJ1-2	CASTKRGVSGYSF	TGTGCCAGTACCAAGCGAGGGGTGTCTGGATACTCCTTC
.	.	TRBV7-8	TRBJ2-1	CASSWPPSAEQFF	TGTGCCAGCAGCTGGCCTCCTAGCGCTGAGCAGTTCTTC
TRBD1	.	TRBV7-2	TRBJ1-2	CASSLTGVRGYTF	TGTGCCAGCAGCCTGACAGGGGTGCGTGGCTACACCTTC
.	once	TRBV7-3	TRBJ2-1	CASSPGDLDNEQFF	TGTGCCAGCAGCCCGGGGGACCTCGACAATGAGCAGTTCTTC
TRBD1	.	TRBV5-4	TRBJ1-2	CASSTQGAYGYTF	TGTGCCAGCAGCACACAGGGGGCGTATGGCTACACCTTC
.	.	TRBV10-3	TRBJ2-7	CASTGQIDEQYF	TGTGCCTCAACCGGACAGATCGACGAGCAGTACTTC
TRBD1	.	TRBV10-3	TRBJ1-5	CATGQGATKPQHF	TGTGCCACTGGACAGGGGGCGACTAAGCCCCAGCATTTT
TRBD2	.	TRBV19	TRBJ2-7	CASSVGGAYEQYF	TGTGCCAGTAGTGTCGGGGGGGCTTACGAGCAGTACTTC
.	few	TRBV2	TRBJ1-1	CASSESGIDDFF	TGTGCCAGCAGTGAAAGCGGGATTGATGACTTCTTT
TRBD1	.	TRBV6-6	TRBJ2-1	CASGLMGQPYNEQFF	TGTGCCAGTGGGCTTATGGGACAGCCCTACAATGAGCAGTTCTTC
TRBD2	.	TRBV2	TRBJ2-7	CASSSGTIKYF	TGTGCCAGCAGTTCCGGGACTATCAAGTACTTC
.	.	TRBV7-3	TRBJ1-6	CASSPQPAGGSPLHF	TGTGCCAGCAGCCCCCAGCCGGCCGGGGGGTCACCCCTCCACTTT
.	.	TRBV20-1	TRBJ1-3	CSAKEDTIYF	TGCAGTGCGAAGGAGGACACCATATATTTT
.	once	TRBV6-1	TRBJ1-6	CASSAPGSPLHF	TGTGCCAGCAGTGCCCCTGGTTCACCCCTCCACTTT
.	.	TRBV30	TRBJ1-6	CAWSAGAGTSLNSPLHF	TGTGCCTGGAGTGCTGGGGCAGGGACGAGCCTCAATTCACCCCTCCACTTT
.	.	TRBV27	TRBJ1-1	CASSLSPGMGTEAFF	TGTGCCAGCAGTTTAAGCCCAGGGATGGGCACTGAAGCTTTCTTT
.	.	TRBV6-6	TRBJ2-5	CASSYSKSRETQYF	TGTGCCAGCAGTTACTCGAAGTCTCGGGAGACCCAGTACTTC
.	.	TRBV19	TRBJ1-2	CASSIGQGSHYGYTF	TGTGCCAGTAGTATAGGTCAGGGGTCTCACTATGGCTACACCTTC
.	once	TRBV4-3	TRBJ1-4	CASSQDQQKLFF	TGCGCCAGCAGCCAAGATCAGCAAAAACTGTTTTTT
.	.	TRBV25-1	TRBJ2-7	CASSELNYEQYF	TGTGCCAGCAGTGAACTCAACTACGAGCAGTACTTC
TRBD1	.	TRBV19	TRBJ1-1	CASSDRGMNTEAFF	TGTGCCAGTAGCGACAGGGGCATGAACACTGAAGCTTTCTTT
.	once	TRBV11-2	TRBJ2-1	CASSLAPRPVAYNEQFF	TGTGCCAGCAGCTTAGCCCCCAGACCAGTTGCCTACAATGAGCAGTTCTTC
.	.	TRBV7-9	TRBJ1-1	CASSLQGPNTEAFF	TGTGCCAGCAGCTTACAAGGACCCAACACTGAAGCTTTCTTT
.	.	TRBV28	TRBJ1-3	CASRRRGNTIYF	TGTGCCAGCAGGCGACGGGGAAACACCATATATTTT
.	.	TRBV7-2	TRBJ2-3	CASRWAGGATDTQYF	TGTGCCAGCCGCTGGGCCGGCGGGGCAACAGATACGCAGTATTTT
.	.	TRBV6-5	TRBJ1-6	CASSEGVNSPLHF	TGTGCCAGCAGTGAAGGGGTCAATTCACCCCTCCACTTT
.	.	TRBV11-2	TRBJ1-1	CASSLVKANTEAFF	TGTGCCAGCAGCTTAGTAAAGGCGAACACTGAAGCTTTCTTT
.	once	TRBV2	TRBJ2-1	CASSDMLGEQFF	TGTGCCAGCAGTGATATGTTGGGTGAGCAGTTCTTC
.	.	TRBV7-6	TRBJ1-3	CASSLAVSVSGNTIYF	TGTGCCAGCAGCTTAGCGGTCTCGGTCTCTGGAAACACCATATATTTT
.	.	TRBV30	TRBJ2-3	CAWSVRGTASQYF	TGTGCCTGGAGTGTACGGGGCACGGCATCGCAGTATTTT
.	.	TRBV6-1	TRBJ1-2	CASYLGWSNYGYTF	TGTGCCAGCTACTTAGGGTGGTCCAACTATGGCTACACCTTC
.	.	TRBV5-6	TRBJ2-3	CASTSRRTVRTDTQYF	TGTGCCAGCACCTCAAGGAGAACCGTTCGAACAGATACGCAGTATTTT
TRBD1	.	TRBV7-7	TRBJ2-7	CASSHGQGGSYEQYF	TGTGCCAGCAGTCATGGACAGGGAGGCTCCTACGAGCAGTACTTC
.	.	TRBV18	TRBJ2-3	CASSPTSTDTQYF	TGTGCCAGCTCACCGACCAGCACAGATACGCAGTATTTT
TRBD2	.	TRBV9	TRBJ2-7	CASSPGGAYEQYF	TGTGCCAGCAGCCCGGGGGGTGCCTACGAGCAGTACTTC
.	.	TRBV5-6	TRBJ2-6	CASSLVVSGANVLTF	TGTGCCAGCAGCTTGGTAGTCTCTGGGGCCAACGTCCTGACTTTC
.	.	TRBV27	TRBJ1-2	CASSSGPLYGYTF	TGTGCCAGCAGTTCCGGACCCCTATATGGCTACACCTTC
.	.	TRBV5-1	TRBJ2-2	CASSLLTNRDTGELFF	TGCGCCAGCAGCTTGTTGACCAACAGGGACACCGGGGAGCTGTTTTTT
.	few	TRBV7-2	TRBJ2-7	CASSILSYEQYF	TGTGCCAGCAGCATCCTATCCTACGAGCAGTACTTC
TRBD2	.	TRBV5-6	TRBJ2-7	CASSARRLAGGWYEQYF	TGTGCCAGCAGCGCGAGGCGACTAGCGGGGGGGTGGTACGAGCAGTACTTC
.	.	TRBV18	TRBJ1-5	CASSPQGWRNQPQHF	TGTGCCAGCTCACCACAGGGCTGGCGCAATCAGCCCCAGCATTTT
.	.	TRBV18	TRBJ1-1	CASSPGVMNTEAFF	TGTGCCAGCTCACCGGGGGTCATGAACACTGAAGCTTTCTTT
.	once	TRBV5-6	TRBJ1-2	CASSPRRGYGYTF	TGTGCCAGCAGTCCTCGGCGGGGCTATGGCTACACCTTC
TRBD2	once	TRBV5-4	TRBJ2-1	CASSTPGGRNGEQFF	TGTGCCAGCAGCACGCCGGGGGGGCGCAACGGTGAGCAGTTCTTC